This T cell receptor beta chain was profiled in a study of cytomegalovirus exposure and HLA in healthy donors. The PCR was carried out with 60 Vbeta primers and 13 Jbeta primers. Only in-frame clones appear in the TCRdb table, and some are missing; sequencing was by immunoSEQ multiplex PCR. The sample holds tens of thousands of clones, 9.5% to 13% seen once. A note on this clone: Its antigen is still unknown.

Whole-study results and caveats: Published work reported that the classifier diagnosed cytomegalovirus status with high specificity and sensitivity. A later analysis found TCR association rates differed by HLA locus, highest for DRB1 and lowest for HLA-C. More than 15,000 TCR beta sequences were associated with HLA alleles at 0.05 false discovery rate in a later analysis. Productive status was seen about 90% or about 30% of the time for most TCR beta V segments in an earlier analysis.

The CDR3 extends over 16 amino acids. Germline CDR1 and CDR2: SGHNT and YYREEE (reference sequence). Trimming took 3 bases from V and 4 from J; bases not matched to a gene: 9. The specimen was PBMCs. This clonotype was obtained from a man aged 55 to 69 in good health and CMV-seropositive. V is TRBV5-4 and J is TRBJ2-5; 10 positions agree with TRBD1. The chain's CDR3 is CASSSFRDRGPETQYF. CDR3 nucleotides: TGTGCCAGCAGCTCTTTCCGGGACAGGGGCCCAGAGACCCAGTACTTC.